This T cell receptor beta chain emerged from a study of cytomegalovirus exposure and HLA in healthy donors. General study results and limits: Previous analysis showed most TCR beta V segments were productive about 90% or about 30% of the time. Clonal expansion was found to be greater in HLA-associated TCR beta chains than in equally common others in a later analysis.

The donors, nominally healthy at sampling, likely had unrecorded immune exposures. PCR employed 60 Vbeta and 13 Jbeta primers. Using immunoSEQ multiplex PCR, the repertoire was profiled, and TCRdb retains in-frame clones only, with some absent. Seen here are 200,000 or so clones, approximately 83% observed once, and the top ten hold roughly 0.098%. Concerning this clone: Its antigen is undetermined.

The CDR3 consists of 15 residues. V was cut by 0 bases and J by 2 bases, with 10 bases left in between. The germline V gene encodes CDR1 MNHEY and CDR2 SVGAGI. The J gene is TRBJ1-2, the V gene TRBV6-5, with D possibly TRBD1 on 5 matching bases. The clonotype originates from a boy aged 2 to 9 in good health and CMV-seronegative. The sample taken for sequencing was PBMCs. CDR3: CASSYSPGSNYGYTF. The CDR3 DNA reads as TGTGCCAGCAGTTACTCTCCAGGGTCCAACTATGGCTACACCTTC.